A selection of T cell receptor beta chains follows, all from one sample in a study of T cell responses to AZD1222 COVID-19 vaccine. Clones were read by immunoSEQ multiplex PCR, and TCRdb kept only the in-frame ones, dropping some. Among about 110,000 clones listed, approximately 91% were seen once. The material was peripheral blood, obtained on day 0 of AZD1222 vaccination. These receptors all stem from an adult in good health. Both conserved end residues are trimmed from each CDR3. Each record gives: V gene, CDR3 protein.

TRBV18,ASSPTGESGANVLT
TRBV11-2,ASSSLAGAGGELF
TRBV7-2,ASDRAGGREQY
TRBV7-9,ASSSLGGSNQPQH
TRBV7-2,ASSLWDRANNEQF
TRBV4-1,ASSHPTGAEVSTILNTEAF
TRBV25-1,ASSREGFYSEQY
TRBV7-2,ASSPQGWRAEQY
TRBV19,ASWRVGTNEKLF
TRBV3-1/TRBV3-2,ASIGQGNTEAF
TRBV3-1/TRBV3-2,ASSQERGAGNTGELF
TRBV5-1,ASSRTPGTGAEKLF
TRBV7-6,ASSKRPGQGADEQF
TRBV5-4,ASSSGQGVTEAF
TRBV21-1,ASSKVDRGANVLT
TRBV29-1,SVARENIQY
TRBV30,AWSAGGHDTQY
TRBV11-2,ASSLRSTDTQY
TRBV7-2,ASSLVGQGYGYT
TRBV5-6,ASSLVAAGSQEKLF
TRBV3-1/TRBV3-2,ASSRGGAALGEQF
TRBV11-2,ASSKSGTANSPLH
TRBV27,ASSLSKGETQY
TRBV5-1,ASRLGTANTGELF
TRBV30,AWSGTGTAAF
TRBV9,ASSVGPPAYEQY
TRBV20-1,SASIWWQKLF
TRBV5-1,ASSLEGITDTQY
TRBV29-1,SVEERTGELF
TRBV5-1,ASSPSEVGSPLH
TRBV4-2,ASSQDGGRNQPQH
TRBV10-2,ASSEDSVAGGHTGELF
TRBV7-9,ASSFGDRGNYGYT
TRBV6-5,ASSFGQGGAEAF
TRBV2,ASLSGGSNTGELF
TRBV5-8,ASSPLGESTDTQY
TRBV12-3/TRBV12-4,ASSLFSETEAF
TRBV11-2,ASSLDSRLQF
TRBV19,ASSIGPRATEAF
TRBV4-3,ASSQEPAGGQY
TRBV4-1,ASSQPRRGSANEKLF
TRBV7-2,ASSPLGQGYNEQF
TRBV6-1,ASSDPGRGSYGYT
TRBV28,ASRGADGQPQH
TRBV15,ATSRLRGGRGPGVNTGELF
TRBV6-2/TRBV6-3,ASSRQDGEQF